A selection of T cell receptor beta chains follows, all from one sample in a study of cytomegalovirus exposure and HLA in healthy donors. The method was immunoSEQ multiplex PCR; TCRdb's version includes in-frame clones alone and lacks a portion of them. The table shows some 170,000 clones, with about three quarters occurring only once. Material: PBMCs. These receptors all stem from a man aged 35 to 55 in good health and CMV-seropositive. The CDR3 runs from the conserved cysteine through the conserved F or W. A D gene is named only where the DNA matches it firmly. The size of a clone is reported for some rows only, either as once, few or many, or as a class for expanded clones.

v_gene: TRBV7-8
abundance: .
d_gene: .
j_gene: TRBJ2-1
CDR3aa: CASSLTREGSWNEQFF
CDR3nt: TGTGCCAGCAGCTTAACGAGGGAAGGGTCGTGGAATGAGCAGTTCTTC

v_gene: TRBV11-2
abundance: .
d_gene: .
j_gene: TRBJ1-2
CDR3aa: CASSPNRTPLYGYTF
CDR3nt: TGTGCCAGCAGCCCGAACAGGACCCCCCTTTATGGCTACACCTTC

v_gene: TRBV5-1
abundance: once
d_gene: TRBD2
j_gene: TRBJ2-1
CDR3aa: CASSVAGDSYNEQFF
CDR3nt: TGCGCCAGCAGCGTAGCGGGGGACTCCTACAATGAGCAGTTCTTC

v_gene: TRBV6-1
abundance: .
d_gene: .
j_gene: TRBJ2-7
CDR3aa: CASSESLRGSGYEQYF
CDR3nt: TGTGCCAGCAGTGAATCCCTCAGAGGGTCTGGCTACGAGCAGTACTTC

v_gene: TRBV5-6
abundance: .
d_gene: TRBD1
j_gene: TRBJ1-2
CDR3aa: CASSPGGHGYTF
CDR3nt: TGTGCCAGCAGCCCAGGGGGGCATGGCTACACCTTC

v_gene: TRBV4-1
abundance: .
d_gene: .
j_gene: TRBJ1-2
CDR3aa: CASSQQYSNYGYTF
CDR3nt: TGCGCCAGCAGCCAACAGTACAGTAACTATGGCTACACCTTC

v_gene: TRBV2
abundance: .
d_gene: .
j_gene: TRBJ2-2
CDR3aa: CASSGSSEYTGELFF
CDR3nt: TGTGCCAGCAGTGGGTCTAGCGAGTACACCGGGGAGCTGTTTTTT

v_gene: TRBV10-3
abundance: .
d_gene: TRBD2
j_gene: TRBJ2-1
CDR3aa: CAIRDLAGFNEQFF
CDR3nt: TGTGCCATCAGGGACCTAGCGGGTTTCAATGAGCAGTTCTTC

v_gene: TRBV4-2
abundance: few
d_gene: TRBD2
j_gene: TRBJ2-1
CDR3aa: CASSPLAGGYNEQFF
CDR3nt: TGTGCCAGCAGCCCACTAGCGGGAGGGTACAATGAGCAGTTCTTC

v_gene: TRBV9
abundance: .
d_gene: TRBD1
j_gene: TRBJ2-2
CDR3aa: CASSVYRGANTGELFF
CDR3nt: TGTGCCAGCAGCGTCTACAGGGGGGCGAACACCGGGGAGCTGTTTTTT

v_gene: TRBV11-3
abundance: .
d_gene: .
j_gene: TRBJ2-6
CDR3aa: CASSPKEGYASGANGLTF
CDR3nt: TGTGCCAGCAGCCCAAAGGAGGGGTACGCCTCTGGGGCCAACGGCCTGACTTTC

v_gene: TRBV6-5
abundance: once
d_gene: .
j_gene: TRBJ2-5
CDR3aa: CASSYDPGVVETQYF
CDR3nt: TGTGCCAGCAGTTACGACCCAGGGGTGGTAGAGACCCAGTACTTC

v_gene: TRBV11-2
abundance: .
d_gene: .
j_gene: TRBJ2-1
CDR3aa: CASSPETLGSYNEQFF
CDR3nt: TGTGCCAGCAGCCCCGAGACACTCGGATCCTACAATGAGCAGTTCTTC

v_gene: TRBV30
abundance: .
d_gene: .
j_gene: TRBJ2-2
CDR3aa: CAWHRVGNTGELFF
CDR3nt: TGTGCCTGGCACCGGGTCGGGAACACCGGGGAGCTGTTTTTT

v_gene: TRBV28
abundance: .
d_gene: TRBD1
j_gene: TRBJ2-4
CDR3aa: CASSLVKGQGASKNIQYF
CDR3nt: TGTGCCAGCAGTTTAGTTAAGGGACAGGGGGCGTCTAAAAACATTCAGTACTTC

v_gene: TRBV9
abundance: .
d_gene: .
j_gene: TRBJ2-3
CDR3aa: CASSTGGTDTQYF
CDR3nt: TGTGCCAGCAGTACAGGCGGCACAGATACGCAGTATTTT

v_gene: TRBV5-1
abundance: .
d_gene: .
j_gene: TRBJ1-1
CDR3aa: CASSLEGVMVNTEAFF
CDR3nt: TGCGCCAGCAGCTTGGAGGGGGTAATGGTGAACACTGAAGCTTTCTTT

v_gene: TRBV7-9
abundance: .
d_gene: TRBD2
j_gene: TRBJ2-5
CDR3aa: CASSSRLAGPYNWMTQYF
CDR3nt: TGTGCCAGCAGCTCCCGACTAGCGGGCCCATATAACTGGATGACCCAGTACTTC

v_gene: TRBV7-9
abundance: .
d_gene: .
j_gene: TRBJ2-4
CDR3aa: CASSLGPTGTGGNIQYF
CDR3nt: TGTGCCAGCAGCTTGGGGCCCACCGGGACCGGGGGAAACATTCAGTACTTC

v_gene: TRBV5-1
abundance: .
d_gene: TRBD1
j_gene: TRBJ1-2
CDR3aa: CASSRWTGEMDGYTF
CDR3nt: TGCGCCAGCAGCAGGTGGACAGGGGAAATGGATGGCTACACCTTC

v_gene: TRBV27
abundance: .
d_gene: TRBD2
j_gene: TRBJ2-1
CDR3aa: CASGGLAGTDEQFF
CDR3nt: TGTGCCAGCGGGGGACTAGCGGGAACTGATGAGCAGTTCTTC

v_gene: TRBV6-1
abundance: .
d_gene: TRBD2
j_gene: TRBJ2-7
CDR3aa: CASGDSGTASYEQYF
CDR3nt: TGTGCCAGCGGGGATAGCGGGACGGCCTCCTACGAGCAGTACTTC

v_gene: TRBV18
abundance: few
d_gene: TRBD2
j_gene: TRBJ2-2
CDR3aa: CASSPPAGANTGELFF
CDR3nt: TGTGCCAGCTCACCACCGGCGGGGGCGAACACCGGGGAGCTGTTTTTT

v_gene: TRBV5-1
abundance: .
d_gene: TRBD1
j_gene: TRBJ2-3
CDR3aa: CASSLVVGTGEPDTQYF
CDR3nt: TGCGCCAGCAGCTTGGTGGTCGGGACAGGGGAACCAGATACGCAGTATTTT

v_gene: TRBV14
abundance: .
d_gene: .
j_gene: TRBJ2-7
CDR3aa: CASSQESGALDEQYF
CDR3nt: TGTGCCAGCAGCCAAGAGTCTGGGGCGTTGGACGAGCAGTACTTC

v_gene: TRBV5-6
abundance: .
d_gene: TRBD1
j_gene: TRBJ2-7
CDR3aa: CASSLVGTGGYEQYF
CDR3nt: TGTGCCAGCAGCTTGGTTGGGACAGGAGGCTACGAGCAGTACTTC

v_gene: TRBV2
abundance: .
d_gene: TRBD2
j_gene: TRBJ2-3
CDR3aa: CASTLLAGIADTQYF
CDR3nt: TGTGCCAGCACGCTGCTAGCGGGAATCGCAGATACGCAGTATTTT

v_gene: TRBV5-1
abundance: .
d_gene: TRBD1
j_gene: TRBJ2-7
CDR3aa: CASSYGTEPSYEQYF
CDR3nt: TGCGCCAGCAGCTACGGGACAGAGCCCTCCTACGAGCAGTACTTC

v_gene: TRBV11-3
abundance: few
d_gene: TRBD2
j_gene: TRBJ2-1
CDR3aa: CASSLGGSSNEQFF
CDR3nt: TGTGCCAGCAGCTTAGGCGGGAGCAGTAATGAGCAGTTCTTC

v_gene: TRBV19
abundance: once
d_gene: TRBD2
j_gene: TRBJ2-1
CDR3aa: CASHPLTGGPNEQFF
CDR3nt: TGTGCCAGTCATCCCCTTACGGGAGGCCCTAATGAGCAGTTCTTC

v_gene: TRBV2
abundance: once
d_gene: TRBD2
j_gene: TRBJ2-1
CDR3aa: CASSWTSGSAYNEQFF
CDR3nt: TGTGCCAGCAGTTGGACTAGCGGGAGCGCCTACAATGAGCAGTTCTTC

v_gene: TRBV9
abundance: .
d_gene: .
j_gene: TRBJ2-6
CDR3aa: CASNRAGANVLTF
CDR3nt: TGTGCCAGCAACAGGGCTGGGGCCAACGTCCTGACTTTC

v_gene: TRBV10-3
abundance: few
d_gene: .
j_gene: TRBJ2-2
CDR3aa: CAIRDSYTGELFF
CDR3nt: TGTGCCATCAGGGACAGTTACACCGGGGAGCTGTTTTTT

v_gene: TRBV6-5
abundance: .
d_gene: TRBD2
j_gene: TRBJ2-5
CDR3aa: CASSYSAGGVPETQYF
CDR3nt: TGTGCCAGCAGTTACTCGGCGGGAGGAGTCCCGGAGACCCAGTACTTC

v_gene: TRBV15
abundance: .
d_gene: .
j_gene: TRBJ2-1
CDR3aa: CATSRGTASWFF
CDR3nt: TGTGCCACCAGCAGAGGTACGGCTAGCTGGTTCTTC

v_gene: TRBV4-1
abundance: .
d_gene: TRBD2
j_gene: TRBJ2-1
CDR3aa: CASSQENMGLAAYNEQFF
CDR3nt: TGCGCCAGCAGCCAAGAAAATATGGGACTAGCAGCATACAATGAGCAGTTCTTC